This T cell receptor (beta chain) was sequenced during a study of blood T cell repertoires in COVID-19. Turning to the study itself: From T cells, B-cell-depleted T cells, or PBMCs came the material, which was cDNA or gDNA.

The method was immunoSEQ multiplex PCR; TCRdb's version includes in-frame clones alone and lacks a portion of them. This table has 90,000 to 100,000 clones, around 75% appearing once. Trimming cost V 11 bases and J 6 bases, with 21 bases left between them. Germline V gives CDR1 SNHLY, CDR2 FYNNEI. This CDR3 spans 14 amino acids. The chain recombines TRBV2 with TRBJ2-3; perhaps TRBD2 as D (5 bases). Material for sequencing was peripheral blood. The sequence was collected from a man between 65 and 85 years old with acute or convalescent COVID-19. The CDR3: CAGSGFSGIDTQYF. CDR3 nucleotides: TGTGCCGGATCGGGGTTCTCGGGTATCGATACGCAGTATTTT.